Below, 18 T cell receptor beta chains from the same sample are listed, as sequenced in a study of CXCR3-negative and CXCR3-positive naive CD8 T cells (dated by TCRdb to about 2019). Study-wide findings and limitations: TRB CDR3s from CXCR3-positive naive cells showed higher hydrophobicity (lower Kidera factor 4), lower energy, and higher strength and volume indices than CXCR3-negative naive cells.

The antigens for these receptors are not known. Sequencer: NextSeq 550. The Human TCR Profiling Kit (MiLaboratory) was used to make UMI-labeled 5' RACE TRB cDNA libraries. TCRdb reanalyzed the reads, keeping one entry per CDR3 protein sequence and omitting DNA. The sample's table lists a count of over 100,000 distinct CDR3 sequences. Of the sample, approximately 0.36% falls within the top ten clones. Input material: naive CXCR3+ CD8+ T cells from blood. The cell subset or site label corresponds to: CD45RO-CCR7+CD27+CD95- naive CD8+ T cells expressing CXCR3 (TNR3+). The receptor set was obtained from a human donor in good health. Some clones in this sample may be carry-over from other donors' samples.

The chain links TRBV15 to TRBJ2-1. The CDR3 consists of 12 residues. Germline CDR1 and CDR2: LNHNV and YYDKDF (reference sequence). CDR3 amino acids: CATSRVYNEQFF.

J is TRBJ1-1 and V is TRBV7-9; TCRdb selects TRBD1, and the lack of DNA leaves this call unchecked. Germline V lookup: CDR1 SEHNR, CDR2 FQNEAQ (reference sequence). The CDR3 is 12 amino acids. CDR3: CASRDRGGGAFF. Full variable domain (rest looked up from reference TRBV7-9 and TRBJ1-1): DTGVSQNPRHKITKRGQNVTFRCDPISEHNRLYWYRQTLGQGPEFLTYFQNEAQLEKSRLLSDRFSAERPKGSFSTLEIQRTEQGDSAMYLCASRDRGGGAFFGQGTRLTVV.

The rearrangement joins TRBV5-1 to TRBJ2-1; lacking DNA, the TRBD2 call made by TCRdb goes unchecked. The CDR3 totals 13 residues. The germline gives CDR1 SGHRS, CDR2 YFSETQ. The CDR3: CASNGGAGNEQFF.

This chain connects TRBV5-1 to TRBJ2-7. There are 15 residues in the CDR3. Per the germline V gene, CDR1 is SGHRS and CDR2 is YFSETQ. The CDR3 region is CASSLSVNQIYEQYF. The complete variable domain, with remaining parts taken from reference TRBV5-1 and TRBJ2-7, reads KAGVTQTPRYLIKTRGQQVTLSCSPISGHRSVSWYQQTPGQGLQFLFEYFSETQRNKGNFPGRFSGRQFSNSRSEMNVSTLELGDSALYLCASSLSVNQIYEQYFGPGTRLTVT.

The chain combines TRBV9 with TRBJ2-5; TCRdb calls TRBD2, which cannot be checked without DNA. CDR3 size: 14 residues. CDR1 is SGDLS and CDR2 is YYNGEE in the germline V gene. CDR3 region: CASNLAGGQETQYF.

The V gene is TRBV7-9, the J gene TRBJ1-1. Germline V CDR1 and CDR2: SEHNR, FQNEAQ (reference sequence). The CDR3 has 12 amino acids. The CDR3: CASLSGWTEAFF. The full variable domain, its missing parts supplied by reference TRBV7-9 and TRBJ1-1, is DTGVSQNPRHKITKRGQNVTFRCDPISEHNRLYWYRQTLGQGPEFLTYFQNEAQLEKSRLLSDRFSAERPKGSFSTLEIQRTEQGDSAMYLCASLSGWTEAFFGQGTRLTVV.

This sequence joins TRBV3-2 and TRBJ1-6; checking the TCRdb D call of TRBD1 is not possible without DNA. TRBV3-2 has pseudogene status. There are 14 residues in the CDR3. This chain's CDR3 is CASSLGQTNSPLHF.

The chain is built from TRBV6-2 or TRBV6-3 and TRBJ2-3; as DNA is missing, the TRBD1 call by TCRdb cannot be tested. This CDR3 comprises 13 residues. Germline CDR1 is MNHEY and CDR2 is SVGEGT. CDR3 sequence reads: CASRGTAQDTQYF.

The V gene is TRBV27, the J gene TRBJ1-5; TCRdb's assignment of TRBD1 cannot be checked, as there is no DNA. This CDR3 is 16 amino acids long. Germline V gene data show CDR1 as MNHEY and CDR2 as SMNVEV (reference sequence). The CDR3: CASSFPPRESNQPQHF.

The rearrangement links TRBV9 to TRBJ1-3. The CDR3 consists of 14 residues. The germline V gene encodes CDR1 SGDLS and CDR2 YYNGEE. CDR3 in amino acids: CASSWSGSGNTIYF.

The V gene is TRBV28, the J gene TRBJ2-7. This CDR3 region has 13 residues. The V gene's germline CDR1 is MDHEN and CDR2 SYDVKM. The CDR3 protein is CASRLDGAYEQYF. The full variable domain, its missing parts supplied by reference TRBV28 and TRBJ2-7, is DVKVTQSSRYLVKRTGEKVFLECVQDMDHENMFWYRQDPGLGLRLIYFSYDVKMKEKGDIPEGYSVSREKKERFSLILESASTNQTSMYLCASRLDGAYEQYFGPGTRLTVT.

The gene calls are TRBV27 and TRBJ2-7; TCRdb lists TRBD1, though no DNA is available to test this call. Germline V CDR1 and CDR2: MNHEY, SMNVEV (reference sequence). This CDR3 comprises 15 residues. The chain's CDR3 is CASRIFGAGPYEQYF.

The chain employs TRBV7-2 and TRBJ2-7; TCRdb's D call, TRBD1, is unchecked because there is no DNA. The CDR3 is made up of 14 amino acids. Germline CDR1 reads SGHTA; CDR2 reads FQGNSA. The CDR3: CASSQLGGGYEQYF.

The CDR3 is CASSQDRAIRETQYF. The chain combines TRBV4-2 with TRBJ2-5; TCRdb indicates TRBD2, and absent DNA this call remains unverified. CDR1 and CDR2 from the germline V gene are LGHNA and YNFKEQ. The CDR3 has 15 amino acids.

The chain employs TRBV15 and TRBJ1-5; TCRdb designates TRBD1, a call that cannot be tested without DNA. The V gene's germline CDR1 is LNHNV and CDR2 YYDKDF (reference sequence). The length of the CDR3 is 16 residues. The CDR3 protein is CATSPGQAGGGQPQHF.

This chain connects TRBV5-5 to TRBJ2-7; TCRdb proposes TRBD1, but this gene call is untestable without DNA. CDR3 size: 14 residues. The germline CDR1 and CDR2 sequences are SGHKS and YYEKEE (reference sequence). CDR3 region: CASSLDPTGFEQYF.

The rearrangement links TRBV11-2 to TRBJ2-1; lacking DNA, the TRBD2 call made by TCRdb goes unchecked. Looked up from germline, CDR1 is SGHAT and CDR2 is FQNNGV. CDR3 length: 18 amino acids. CDR3 residues: CASSLGPYSGMDFGEQFF.

V and J are TRBV9 and TRBJ2-5; TCRdb's D call of TRBD2 is untestable without DNA. The germline V gene has CDR1 SGDLS and CDR2 YYNGEE. The length of the CDR3 is 15 residues. The CDR3 here is CASSVGTSGKETQYF.